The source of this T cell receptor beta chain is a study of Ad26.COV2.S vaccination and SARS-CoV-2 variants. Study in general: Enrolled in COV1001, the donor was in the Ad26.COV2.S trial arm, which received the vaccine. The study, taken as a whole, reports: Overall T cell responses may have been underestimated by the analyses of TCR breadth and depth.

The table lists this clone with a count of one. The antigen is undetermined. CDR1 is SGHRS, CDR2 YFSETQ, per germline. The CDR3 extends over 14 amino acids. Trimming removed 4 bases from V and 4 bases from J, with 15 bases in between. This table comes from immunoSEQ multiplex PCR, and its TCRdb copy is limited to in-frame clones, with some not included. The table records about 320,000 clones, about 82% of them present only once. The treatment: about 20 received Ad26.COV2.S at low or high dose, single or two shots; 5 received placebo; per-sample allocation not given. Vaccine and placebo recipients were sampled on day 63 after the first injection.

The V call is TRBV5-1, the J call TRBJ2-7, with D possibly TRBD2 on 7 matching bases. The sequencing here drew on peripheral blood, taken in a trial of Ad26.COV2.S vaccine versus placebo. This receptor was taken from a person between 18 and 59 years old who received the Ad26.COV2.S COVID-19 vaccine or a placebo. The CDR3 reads CASSEGGAKYEQYF. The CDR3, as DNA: TGCGCCAGCAGCGAAGGGGGGGCTAAGTACGAGCAGTACTTC.